This TCR beta chain was sequenced during a study of T cell clonality in common variable immunodeficiency. General study results and limits: Links between repertoire features and CVID complications were heterogeneity-limited. Reportedly, TCR beta sequences from common variable immunodeficiency showed fewer deletions and N-nucleotide insertions.

Assay: immunoSEQ multiplex PCR; the TCRdb copy retains only in-frame clones and omits some. Observed in the sample are 14,000 or so clones, none of them singletons. CDR1 SGHRS and CDR2 YFSETQ come from the germline V gene. Trimming shortened V by 2 bases and J by 5 bases, and 10 bases separated the two germline ends. This CDR3 comprises 13 residues. This clone was picked up a small number of times. Its target is not known. The read halts 3 residues ahead of the CDR3 end, with the missing end drawn from the germline J gene. No CVID subject was ill or on immunomodulatory drugs when sampled. The V and J genes are TRBV5-1 and TRBJ2-5; no clear D. Sequences were obtained from peripheral blood mononuclear cells. The receptor comes from a human donor with common variable immunodeficiency. Partial CDR3 DNA: TGCGCCAGCAGCTTTGGTAGCATGGAGACC. As protein: CASSFGSMET. The full-length CDR3 reads as CASSFGSMETQYF.